The source of this T cell receptor (beta chain) is a study of T-cell reconstitution after alpha-beta-depleted transplantation in children. Construction of the TCRbeta library involved unique molecular identifiers. A single record per CDR3 protein comes from TCRdb applying MiXCR to the PCR reads. The table shows around 400,000 distinct CDR3 sequences, with roughly 22% occurring only once. The J segment lost 7 bases and the V segment lost 6 bases, leaving 15 bases of the junction unmatched. CDR1 and CDR2 from the germline V gene are DFQATT and SNEGSKA (reference sequence). The CDR3 spans 15 residues. This clonotype was recorded a few times.

This receptor was identified in a human donor who donated a stem cell graft to a child with acute myeloid leukemia. The source was PBMCs from the stem cell graft donor, collected from the stem cell graft. This sequence joins TRBV20-1 and TRBJ2-1; 7 bases line up with TRBD1. The CDR3 protein is CSAKDRASRWNEQFF. The CDR3 coding sequence is TGCAGTGCAAAAGACAGGGCCTCAAGATGGAATGAGCAGTTCTTC.